This entry is about one T cell receptor beta chain. Its cognate antigen is unknown. Within the sample, other DNA sequences also encode this same CDR3. Donors were healthy HIV-negative adults without recent acute infections or vaccinations. The source of the sample is a study of shared clonotypes between healthy human individuals. General study findings and limits: Roughly 4.6% of naive CD4 clonotypes were common to a few donors.

The genomic DNA of each subset was split evenly across several immunoSEQ plates. Produced via immunoSEQ multiplex PCR; TCRdb's table is partial and in-frame only. The sample includes about 2.4 million clones, over 85% of them seen just once. The source is a man aged 18 to 35 in good health. The sample was naive CD4+ T cells sorted from blood. As for subset: CD45RA+ positively selected.

The CDR3 DNA is TGTGCCAGTAGTAACGGAAACACCGGGGAGCTGTTTTTT. It specifies CASSNGNTGELFF. The chain recombines TRBV19 with TRBJ2-2; D ambiguous. Germline assignment: CDR1 LNHDA and CDR2 SQIVND (reference sequence). The V end was cut by 4 bases, the J end by 2 bases, with 5 bases between. The CDR3 runs to 13 residues. Full variable domain (rest looked up from reference TRBV19 and TRBJ2-2): DGGITQSPKYLFRKEGQNVTLSCEQNLNHDAMYWYRQDPGQGLRLIYYSQIVNDFQKGDIAEGYSVSREKKESFPLTVTSAQKNPTAFYLCASSNGNTGELFFGEGSRLTVL.